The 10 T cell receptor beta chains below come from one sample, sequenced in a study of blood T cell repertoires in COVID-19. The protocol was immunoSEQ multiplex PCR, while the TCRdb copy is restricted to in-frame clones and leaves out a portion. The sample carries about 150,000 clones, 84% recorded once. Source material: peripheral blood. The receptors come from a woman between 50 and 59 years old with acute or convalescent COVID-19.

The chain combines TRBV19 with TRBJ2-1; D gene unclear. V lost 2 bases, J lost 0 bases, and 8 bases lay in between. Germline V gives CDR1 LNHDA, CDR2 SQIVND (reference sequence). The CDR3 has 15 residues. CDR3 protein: CASSIRASSYNEQFF. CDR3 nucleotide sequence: TGTGCCAGTAGTATACGAGCTAGCTCCTACAATGAGCAGTTCTTC.

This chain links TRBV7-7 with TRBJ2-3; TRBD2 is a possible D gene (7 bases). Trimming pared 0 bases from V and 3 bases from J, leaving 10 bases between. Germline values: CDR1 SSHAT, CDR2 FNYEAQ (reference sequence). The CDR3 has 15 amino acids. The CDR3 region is CASSLAGGPTDTQYF. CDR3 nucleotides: TGTGCCAGCAGCTTAGCGGGGGGGCCTACAGATACGCAGTATTTT.

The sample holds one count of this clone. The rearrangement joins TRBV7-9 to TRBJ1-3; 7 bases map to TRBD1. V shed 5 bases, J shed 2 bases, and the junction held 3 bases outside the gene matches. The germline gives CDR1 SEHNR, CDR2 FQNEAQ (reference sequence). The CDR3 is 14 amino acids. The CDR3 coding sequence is TGTGCCAGCAGCCCCCAGGGGGCTGGAAACACCATATATTTT. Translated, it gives CASSPQGAGNTIYF.

The chain's CDR3 is CASSRGLAGRGENIQYF. The CDR3 DNA is TGTGCCAGCAGTCGCGGACTAGCGGGAAGGGGGGAAAACATTCAGTACTTC. This chain connects TRBV7-2 to TRBJ2-4; the match to TRBD2 covers 12 bases. Germline lookup yields CDR1 SGHTA and CDR2 FQGNSA. The length of the CDR3 is 17 residues. Germline trimming cut 6 bases from V and 5 bases from J; bases unmatched to any gene: 11. Variable domain in full (rest from reference TRBV7-2 and TRBJ2-4): GAGVSQSPSNKVTEKGKDVELRCDPISGHTALYWYRQSLGQGLEFLIYFQGNSAPDKSGLPSDRFSAERTGGSVSTLTIQRTQQEDSAVYLCASSRGLAGRGENIQYFGAGTRLSVL.

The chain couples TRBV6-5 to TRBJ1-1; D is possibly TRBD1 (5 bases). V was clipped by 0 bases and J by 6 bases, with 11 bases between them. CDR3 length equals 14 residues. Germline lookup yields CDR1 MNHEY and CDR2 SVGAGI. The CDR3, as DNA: TGTGCCAGCAGTTACTCGGGCAGGGTGGCTGAAGCTTTCTTT. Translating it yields CASSYSGRVAEAFF.

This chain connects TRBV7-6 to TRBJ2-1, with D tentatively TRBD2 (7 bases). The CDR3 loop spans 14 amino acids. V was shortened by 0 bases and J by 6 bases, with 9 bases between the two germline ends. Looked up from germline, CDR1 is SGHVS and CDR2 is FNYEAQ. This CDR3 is CASSLAGGRNEQFF. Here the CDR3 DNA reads TGTGCCAGCAGCTTAGCGGGGGGGCGCAATGAGCAGTTCTTC.

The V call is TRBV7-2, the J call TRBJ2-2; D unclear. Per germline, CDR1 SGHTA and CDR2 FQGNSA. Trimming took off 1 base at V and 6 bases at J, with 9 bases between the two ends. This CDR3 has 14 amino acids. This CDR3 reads CASSLGALPGELFF. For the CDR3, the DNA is TGTGCCAGCAGCTTAGGCGCACTGCCCGGGGAGCTGTTTTTT.

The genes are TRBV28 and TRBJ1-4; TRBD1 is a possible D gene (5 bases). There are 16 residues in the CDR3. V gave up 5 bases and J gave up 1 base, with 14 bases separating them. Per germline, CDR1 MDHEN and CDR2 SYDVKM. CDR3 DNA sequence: TGTGCCAGCAGTCCCTCCTCGGGGGGAACTAATGAAAAACTGTTTTTT. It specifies CASSPSSGGTNEKLFF.

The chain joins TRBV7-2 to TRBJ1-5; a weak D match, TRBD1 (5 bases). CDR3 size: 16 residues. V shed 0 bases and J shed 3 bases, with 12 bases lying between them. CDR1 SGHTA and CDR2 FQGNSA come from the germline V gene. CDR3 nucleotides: TGTGCCAGCAGCTTAGCGTCAGCAGGGATCAATCAGCCCCAGCATTTT. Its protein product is CASSLASAGINQPQHF. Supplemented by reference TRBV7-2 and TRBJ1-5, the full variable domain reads GAGVSQSPSNKVTEKGKDVELRCDPISGHTALYWYRQSLGQGLEFLIYFQGNSAPDKSGLPSDRFSAERTGGSVSTLTIQRTQQEDSAVYLCASSLASAGINQPQHFGDGTRLSIL.

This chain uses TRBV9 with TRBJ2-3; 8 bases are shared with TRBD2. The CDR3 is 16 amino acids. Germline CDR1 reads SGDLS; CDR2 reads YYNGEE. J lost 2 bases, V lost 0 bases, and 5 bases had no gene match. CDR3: CASSVVSGGVTDTQYF. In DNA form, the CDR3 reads TGTGCCAGCAGCGTAGTAAGCGGGGGCGTCACAGATACGCAGTATTTT.